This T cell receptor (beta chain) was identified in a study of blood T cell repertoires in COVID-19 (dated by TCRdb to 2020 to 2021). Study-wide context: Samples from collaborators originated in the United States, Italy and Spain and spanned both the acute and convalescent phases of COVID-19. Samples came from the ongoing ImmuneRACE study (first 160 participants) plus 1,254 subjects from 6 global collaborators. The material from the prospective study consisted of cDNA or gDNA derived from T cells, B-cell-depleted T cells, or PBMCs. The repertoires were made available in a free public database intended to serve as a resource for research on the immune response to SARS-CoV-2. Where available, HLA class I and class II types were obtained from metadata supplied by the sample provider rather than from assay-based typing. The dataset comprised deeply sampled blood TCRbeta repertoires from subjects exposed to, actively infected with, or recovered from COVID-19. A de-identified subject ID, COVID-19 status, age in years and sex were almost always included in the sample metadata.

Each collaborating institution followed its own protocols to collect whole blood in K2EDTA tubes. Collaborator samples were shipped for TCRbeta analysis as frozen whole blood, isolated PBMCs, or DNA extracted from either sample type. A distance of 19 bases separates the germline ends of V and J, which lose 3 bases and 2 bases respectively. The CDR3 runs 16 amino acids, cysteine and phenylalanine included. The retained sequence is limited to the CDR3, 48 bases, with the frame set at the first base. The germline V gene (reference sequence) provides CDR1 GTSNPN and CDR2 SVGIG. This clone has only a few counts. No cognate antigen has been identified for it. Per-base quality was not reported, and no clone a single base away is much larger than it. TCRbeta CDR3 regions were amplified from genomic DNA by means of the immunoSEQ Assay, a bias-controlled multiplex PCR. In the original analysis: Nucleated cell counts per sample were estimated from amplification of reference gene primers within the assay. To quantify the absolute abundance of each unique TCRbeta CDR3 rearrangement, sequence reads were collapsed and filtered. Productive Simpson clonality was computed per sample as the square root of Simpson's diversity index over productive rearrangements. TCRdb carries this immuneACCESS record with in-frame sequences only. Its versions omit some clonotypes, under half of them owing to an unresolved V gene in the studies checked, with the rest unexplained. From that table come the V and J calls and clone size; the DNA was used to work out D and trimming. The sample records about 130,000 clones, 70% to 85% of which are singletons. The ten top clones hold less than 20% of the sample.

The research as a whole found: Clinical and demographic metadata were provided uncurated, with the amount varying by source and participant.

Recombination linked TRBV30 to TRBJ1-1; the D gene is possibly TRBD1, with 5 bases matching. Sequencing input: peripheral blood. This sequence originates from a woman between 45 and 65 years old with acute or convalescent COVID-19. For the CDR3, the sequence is CAWRKLGVGANTEAFF. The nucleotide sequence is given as TGTGCCTGGAGGAAACTTGGGGTAGGGGCAAACACTGAAGCTTTCTTT.